The 3 T cell receptor beta chains reported below all come from one sample, sequenced in a study of beta chain features in type 1 diabetes. Expressed TCRB transcripts were sequenced after all isolated RNA was converted to cDNA. The assay was immunoSEQ multiplex PCR, and TCRdb's table has in-frame clones only and misses some. In the table there are about 290,000 clones, roughly 8% of which are singletons. The sample consisted of central memory CD4+ T cells from blood. The receptors shown here come from a woman aged 18-30 years in good health.

The CDR3 region has the DNA TGTGCCAGCAGCCCTCGCCCAGGGGCGAACACCGGGGAGCTGTTTTTT. This gives the protein CASSPRPGANTGELFF. V is TRBV7-6 and J is TRBJ2-2; D possibly corresponds to TRBD1 (6 bases). CDR1 is SGHVS and CDR2 is FNYEAQ in the germline V gene. This CDR3 spans 16 amino acids. V was shortened by 5 bases and J by 0 bases, with 13 bases between the two germline ends.

Many counts were recorded for this clone. This rearrangement joins TRBV5-4 to TRBJ1-4; 8 nucleotides align to TRBD1. The ends lost 0 bases at V and 7 bases at J; junction bases unmatched: 5. Germline V gene lookup returns CDR1 SGHNT and CDR2 YYREEE (reference sequence). This CDR3 spans 15 amino acids. CDR3 in amino acids: CASSLVGQGGEKLFF. The CDR3 DNA is TGTGCCAGCAGCTTGGTCGGACAGGGCGGTGAAAAACTGTTTTTT.

This chain connects TRBV2 to TRBJ1-2; D might be TRBD1 (6 bases). Germline V gene lookup returns CDR1 SNHLY and CDR2 FYNNEI. The germline V and J ends were trimmed by 7 bases and 7 bases, with 22 bases remaining between them. The CDR3 totals 15 residues. CDR3 sequence: CASTQRGTGWAGYTF. The CDR3, as DNA: TGTGCCAGCACCCAGAGGGGGACGGGTTGGGCTGGCTACACCTTC.